These 3 T cell receptor beta chains were sequenced from one sample in a study of blood T cell repertoires in COVID-19. The assay was immunoSEQ multiplex PCR, and TCRdb's table has in-frame clones only and misses some. The top ten clones hold approximately 6.8% of a sample with roughly 300,000 clones, 80% to 95% of them seen once. Sequencing was performed on peripheral blood. Source of these receptors: a woman aged 25 to 39 with COVID-19, enrolled during active disease.

The chain joins TRBV21-1 to TRBJ2-4; the table assigns TRBD2, which was not confirmed against the DNA. TRBV21-1 is classified as a pseudogene. The CDR3 contains 13 residues. As DNA, the CDR3 is TGTGCCAGCAGCAATCGGACCGGGACTAGGTTTAACTTC. Residues: CASSNRTGTRFNF.

The V gene is TRBV18, the J gene TRBJ1-1; 9 bases line up with TRBD1. V lost 4 bases and J lost 5; bases outside the gene matches: 11. The CDR3 extends over 16 amino acids. Germline CDR1 is KGHSH and CDR2 is LQKENI. The CDR3 DNA follows: TGTGCCAGCTCACGTGGGACAGGGATAATGAGGACTGAAGCTTTCTTT. Amino acids: CASSRGTGIMRTEAFF. The full variable domain, with the rest looked up from reference TRBV18 and TRBJ1-1, is NAGVMQNPRHLVRRRGQEARLRCSPMKGHSHVYWYRQLPEEGLKFMVYLQKENIIDESGMPKERFSAEFPKEGPSILRIQQVVRGDSAAYFCASSRGTGIMRTEAFFGQGTRLTVV.

CDR3 residues: CAISSGRTSRTQYF. DNA of the CDR3: TGTGCCATCAGCTCTGGACGGACTTCAAGGACCCAGTACTTC. J is TRBJ2-5 and V is TRBV10-3; tentatively, D is TRBD2 (5 bases). CDR1 and CDR2 (germline): ENHRY, SYGVKD. Trimming shortened V by 6 bases and J by 7 bases, and 18 bases separated the two germline ends. The CDR3 sequence is 14 residues long.